Here is one T cell receptor (beta chain) with its context. This entry is derived from a study of T-cell reconstitution after alpha-beta-depleted transplantation in children. During its preparation, the TCRbeta library received unique molecular identifiers. TCRdb processed the PCR reads anew with MiXCR; each CDR3 protein has one entry. The repertoire includes a few hundred thousand distinct CDR3 sequences, around 17% of them detected once, and about 3.1% sits in the top ten. Germline V gene data show CDR1 as ENHRY and CDR2 as SYGVKD. This CDR3 is 13 amino acids long. V shed 5 bases and J shed 5 bases, with 13 bases lying between them.

The sample consisted of PBMCs from the stem cell graft donor, taken from the stem cell graft. This TCR came from a human donor who donated a stem cell graft to a child with acute lymphoblastic leukemia. The rearrangement links TRBV10-3 to TRBJ2-7, with a weak D call TRBD1 (6 bases). CDR3 amino acids: CAISIQGTHEQYF. As DNA, the CDR3 is TGTGCCATCAGTATACAGGGTACCCACGAGCAGTACTTC.